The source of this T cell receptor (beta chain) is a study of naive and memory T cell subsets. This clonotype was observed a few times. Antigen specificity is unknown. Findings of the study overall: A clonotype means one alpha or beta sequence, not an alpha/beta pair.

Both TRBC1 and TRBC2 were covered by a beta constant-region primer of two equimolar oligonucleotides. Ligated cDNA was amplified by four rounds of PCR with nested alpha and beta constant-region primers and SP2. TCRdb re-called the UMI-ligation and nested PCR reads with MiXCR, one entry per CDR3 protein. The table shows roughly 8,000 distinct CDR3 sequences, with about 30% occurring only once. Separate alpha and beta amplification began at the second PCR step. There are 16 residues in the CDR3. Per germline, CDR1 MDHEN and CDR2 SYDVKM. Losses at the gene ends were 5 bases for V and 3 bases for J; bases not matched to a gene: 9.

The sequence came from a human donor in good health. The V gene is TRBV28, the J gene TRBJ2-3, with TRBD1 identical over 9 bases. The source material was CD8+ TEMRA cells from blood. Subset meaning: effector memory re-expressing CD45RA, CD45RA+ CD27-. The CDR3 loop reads CASSARGTGLTDTQYF. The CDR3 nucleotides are TGTGCCAGCAGTGCCCGGGGGACAGGGTTAACAGATACGCAGTATTTT.